The 21 T cell receptor beta chains given below trace back to one sample, sequenced in a study of neurological immune-mediated disorders. One entry per CDR3 protein, called by TCRdb with MiXCR from the 5' RACE reads. The sample lists fewer than 40,000 distinct CDR3 sequences, about 4.8% occurring once. Sequenced sample: PBMCs. The receptors come from a young man in good health.

This clonotype has ten or more counts. Possible read error: a much larger clone is one base away. CDR3 DNA: TGCAGTGTCATTACAGGGGGCGGCAATCAGCCCCAGCATTTT. It translates to CSVITGGGNQPQHF. The V gene is TRBV20-1, the J gene TRBJ1-5, with TRBD1 matching over 9 bases. The CDR3 consists of 14 residues. In germline, CDR1 is DFQATT, CDR2 SNEGSKA (reference sequence). V shed 7 bases and J 2 bases; nucleotides not matched to a gene: 6.

In this sample, this clonotype turned up many times. V and J are TRBV24-1 and TRBJ2-3; D may be TRBD2 (5 bases). Trimming took off 9 bases at V and 3 bases at J, with 15 bases between the two ends. The CDR3 runs 14 residues. Germline-derived CDR1 and CDR2 are KGHDR and SFDVKD. The CDR3 region is CATSRAELTDTQYF. CDR3 DNA: TGTGCCACCTCAAGAGCGGAGCTGACAGATACGCAGTATTTT.

In its sample, this clonotype was seen many times. At one end the junction does not follow the germline gene, possibly because of a read error. The rearrangement uses TRBV7-8 and TRBJ2-1, with 10 nucleotides matching TRBD2. CDR1 SGHVS and CDR2 FQNEAQ come from the germline V gene. This CDR3 spans 12 amino acids. As DNA, the CDR3 is TGTGCCAGCAGCGCAACTAGCGGGGCCCAGGTCTTC. Protein: CASSATSGAQVF.

This clonotype was recorded many times. The chain couples TRBV11-3 to TRBJ2-1; D could derive from TRBD1 or TRBD2 (5 bases each). The CDR3 is 18 residues long. Trimming removed 0 bases at V and 7 bases at J, with 22 bases between. The germline gives CDR1 SGHNT, CDR2 YENEEA. The DNA of the CDR3 is TGTGCCAGCAGCTTAGATCAGGGCGGAACCGGGACCCCTAATGAGCAGTTCTTC. Protein product: CASSLDQGGTGTPNEQFF.

This clonotype was seen a few times. The chain couples TRBV7-6 to TRBJ1-2; no clear D. Germline CDR1 reads SGHVS; CDR2 reads FNYEAQ. V was cut by 1 base and J by 7 bases, with 16 bases left in between. The CDR3 consists of 15 residues. This chain's CDR3 is CASSLDGLKPSGYTF. As DNA, the CDR3 is TGTGCCAGCAGCTTAGACGGACTCAAACCTAGTGGCTACACCTTC. Full variable domain (outside the CDR3, taken from reference TRBV7-6 and TRBJ1-2): GAGVSQSPRYKVTKRGQDVALRCDPISGHVSLYWYRQALGQGPEFLTYFNYEAQQDKSGLPNDRFSAERPEGSISTLTIQRTEQRDSAMYRCASSLDGLKPSGYTFGSGTRLTVV.

This clonotype has ten or more counts. The chain carries TRBV6-5 and TRBJ2-5; D is ambiguous. Germline CDR1 MNHEY, CDR2 SVGAGI. This CDR3 spans 14 amino acids. Trimming took off 6 bases at V and 4 bases at J, with 15 bases between the two ends. CDR3 DNA: TGTGCCAGCAGCCTGGATGAATCAATAGAGACCCAGTACTTC. This codes for CASSLDESIETQYF.

This clonotype has a count of ten or more. V usage is TRBV6-1 and J usage is TRBJ2-7; D is undetermined. Looked up from germline, CDR1 is MNHNS and CDR2 is SASEGT. V lost 6 bases and J 4 bases, leaving 13 bases between the germline ends. The CDR3 has 13 residues. CDR3 DNA: TGTGCCAGCAGCGGACCCTTCGATTACGAGCAGTACTTC. Its translation is CASSGPFDYEQYF.

The V and J genes are TRBV20-1 and TRBJ2-3; unclear D gene. The germline gives CDR1 DFQATT, CDR2 SNEGSKA (reference sequence). Trimming took off 3 bases at V and 2 bases at J, with 6 bases between the two ends. The CDR3 is 12 residues long. As DNA, the CDR3 is TGCAGTGCTAGTGAACCCACAGATACGCAGTATTTT. Its protein is CSASEPTDTQYF.

This clonotype was observed a handful of times. The J gene is TRBJ2-3, the V gene TRBV6-1; no reliable D call. Germline V gene sequence: CDR1 MNHNS, CDR2 SASEGT. CDR3 length equals 14 residues. V lost 4 bases, J lost 0 bases, and 8 bases lay in between. The CDR3 DNA is TGTGCCAGCAGTGCTGGGTGGAGCACAGATACGCAGTATTTT. Translating it yields CASSAGWSTDTQYF.

This clonotype was observed at least ten times. This chain uses TRBV7-2 with TRBJ1-4; D is uncertain. V was clipped by 2 bases and J by 4 bases, with 5 bases between them. The CDR3 length is 13 residues. In germline, CDR1 is SGHTA, CDR2 FQGNSA. As DNA, the CDR3 is TGTGCCAGCAGCTTATGGTATAATGAAAAACTGTTTTTT. Its protein is CASSLWYNEKLFF.

This clonotype was counted ten times or more. V and J are TRBV5-1 and TRBJ2-7; D is possibly TRBD1 (5 bases). V was trimmed by 4 bases and J by 6 bases, leaving 20 bases between them. The length of the CDR3 is 15 residues. Germline CDR1 SGHRS, CDR2 YFSETQ. CDR3 sequence reads: CASSPFLRQSAEQYF. The CDR3 coding sequence is TGCGCCAGCAGCCCCTTCTTACGACAGAGCGCCGAGCAGTACTTC.

This clonotype has ten or more counts. The chain carries TRBV28 and TRBJ1-1, with a tentative D call TRBD1 (5 bases). The germline V gene has CDR1 MDHEN and CDR2 SYDVKM. Trimming removed 0 bases from V and 6 bases from J, with 8 bases in between. This CDR3 region has 13 residues. CDR3 DNA: TGTGCCAGCAGTTTATGGTCAGGGTCTGAAGCTTTCTTT. Its translation: CASSLWSGSEAFF.

Many counts were recorded for this clonotype. V is TRBV5-6 and J is TRBJ1-1, with D perhaps matching TRBD1 (6 bases). Germline loops: CDR1 SGHDT, CDR2 YYEEEE. This CDR3 comprises 14 residues. Trimming took 2 bases from V and 5 from J, leaving 13 bases between them. In DNA, the CDR3 is TGTGCCAGCAGCTTATATGTAGGGGGAACTGAAGCTTTCTTT. The encoded protein is CASSLYVGGTEAFF.

This clonotype was seen ten or more times. The chain has TRBV6-5 and TRBJ1-1, with a tentative D call TRBD1 (5 bases). The V gene lost 4 bases and the J gene lost 5 bases, with 5 bases spanning the gap. Germline CDR1 and CDR2: MNHEY and SVGAGI. The CDR3 consists of 11 residues. The CDR3 coding sequence is TGTGCCAGCAGTTGGGGGACTGAAGCTTTCTTT. Translating gives CASSWGTEAFF.

This clonotype was observed many times. This chain joins TRBV10-3 and TRBJ2-3; 13 bases fit TRBD2. The CDR3 is 18 amino acids. Germline-derived CDR1 and CDR2 are ENHRY and SYGVKD. The V and J ends lost 4 bases and 1 base, in that order; junction bases with no gene match: 8. The CDR3 DNA reads as TGTGCCATCAGTGCAGCACGAGGACTAGCGGGGGGCACAGATACGCAGTATTTT. Its protein product is CAISAARGLAGGTDTQYF.

This clonotype was found many times. The chain combines TRBV20-1 with TRBJ1-2, with 8 bases lining up with TRBD1. The CDR3 length is 16 residues. Germline-derived CDR1 and CDR2 are DFQATT and SNEGSKA (reference sequence). V trimming: 6 bases; J trimming: 8 bases; junction bases outside the gene matches: 20. CDR3 sequence reads: CSAPPMTGAASRGYTF. The DNA of the CDR3 is TGCAGTGCGCCGCCGATGACAGGGGCCGCCTCTAGGGGCTACACCTTC.

Many counts were recorded for this clonotype. V and J are TRBV18 and TRBJ1-2; no reliable D call. The CDR3 has 14 residues. V dropped 4 bases and J dropped 8 bases, with 17 bases sitting between them. The germline V gene has CDR1 KGHSH and CDR2 LQKENI. CDR3: CASSQYSIEKGYTF. The CDR3, as DNA: TGTGCCAGCTCACAATACTCAATCGAGAAAGGCTACACCTTC.

This clonotype has ten or more counts. The chain employs TRBV12-3 or TRBV12-4 and TRBJ2-7; 9 bases map to TRBD1. The CDR3 has 15 amino acids. The trim removed 5 bases at V and 1 base at J, leaving 6 bases unmatched. CDR3 region: CASSRGDRVSYEQYF. CDR3 DNA: TGTGCCAGCAGTAGGGGGGACAGGGTATCCTACGAGCAGTACTTC.

This clonotype was seen repeatedly, ten times or more. The V call is TRBV20-1, the J call TRBJ2-1; 10 bases map to TRBD2. This CDR3 spans 15 amino acids. With 2 bases clipped from V and 3 bases from J, the junction kept 4 bases outside the gene matches. CDR1 and CDR2 (germline): DFQATT, SNEGSKA (reference sequence). CDR3 amino acids: CSARQRGGGYNEQFF. The CDR3 bases are TGCAGTGCTAGACAGCGGGGGGGCGGCTACAATGAGCAGTTCTTC.

This clonotype was seen ten or more times. This rearrangement joins TRBV20-1 to TRBJ1-2; D is unclear. Germline V gives CDR1 DFQATT, CDR2 SNEGSKA (reference sequence). The CDR3 spans 14 residues. Trimming cost V 3 bases and J 0 bases, with 11 bases left between them. The CDR3 nucleotides read TGCAGTGCTAGGGGATTGGGGACTAACTATGGCTACACCTTC. Translating gives CSARGLGTNYGYTF.

This clonotype came up many times. The CDR3 sequence is CASRGRWERSEQYF. In DNA form, the CDR3 reads TGTGCCAGCAGGGGACGGTGGGAGAGGTCCGAGCAGTACTTC. This chain connects TRBV6-6 to TRBJ2-7; either TRBD1 or TRBD2 may fit D (5 bases each). Germline values: CDR1 MNHNY, CDR2 SVGAGI (reference sequence). V was pared by 6 bases and J by 6 bases, with 18 bases between. This CDR3 has 14 residues.